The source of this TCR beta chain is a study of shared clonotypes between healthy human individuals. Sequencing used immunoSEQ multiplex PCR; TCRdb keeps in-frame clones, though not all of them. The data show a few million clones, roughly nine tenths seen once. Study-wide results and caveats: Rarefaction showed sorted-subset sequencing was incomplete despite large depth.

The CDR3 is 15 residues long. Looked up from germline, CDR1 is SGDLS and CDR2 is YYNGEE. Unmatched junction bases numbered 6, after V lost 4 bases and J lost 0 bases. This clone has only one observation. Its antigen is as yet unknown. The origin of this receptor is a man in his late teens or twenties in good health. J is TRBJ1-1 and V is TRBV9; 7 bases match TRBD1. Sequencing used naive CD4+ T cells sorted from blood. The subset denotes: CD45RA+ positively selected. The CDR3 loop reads CASSPRDRLNTEAFF. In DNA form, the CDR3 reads TGTGCCAGCAGCCCCCGGGACAGATTGAACACTGAAGCTTTCTTT. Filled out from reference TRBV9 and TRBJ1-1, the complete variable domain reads DSGVTQTPKHLITATGQRVTLRCSPRSGDLSVYWYQQSLDQGLQFLIQYYNGEERAKGNILERFSAQQFPDLHSELNLSSLELGDSALYFCASSPRDRLNTEAFFGQGTRLTVV.